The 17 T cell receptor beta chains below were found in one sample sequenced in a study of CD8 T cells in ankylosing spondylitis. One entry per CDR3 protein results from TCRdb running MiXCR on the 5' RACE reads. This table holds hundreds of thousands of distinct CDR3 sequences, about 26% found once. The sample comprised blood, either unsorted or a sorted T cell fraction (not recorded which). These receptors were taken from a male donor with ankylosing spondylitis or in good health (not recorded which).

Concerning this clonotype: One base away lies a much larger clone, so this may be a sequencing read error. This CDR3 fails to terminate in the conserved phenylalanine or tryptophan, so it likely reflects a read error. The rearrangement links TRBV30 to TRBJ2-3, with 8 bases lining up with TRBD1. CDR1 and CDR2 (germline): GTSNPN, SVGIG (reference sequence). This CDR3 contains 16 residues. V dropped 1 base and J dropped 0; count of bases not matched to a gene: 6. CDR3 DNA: TGTGCCTGGAGTGCGGGACAGGCAACTAGCACAGATACGCAGTATCTT. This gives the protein CAWSAGQATSTDTQYL.

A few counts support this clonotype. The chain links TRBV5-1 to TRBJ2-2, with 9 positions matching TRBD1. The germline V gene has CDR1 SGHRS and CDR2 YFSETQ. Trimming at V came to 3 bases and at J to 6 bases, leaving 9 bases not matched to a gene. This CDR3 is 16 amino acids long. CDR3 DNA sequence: TGCGCCAGCAGCTGGCCGGGACAGGGAGGTCCCGGGGAGCTGTTTTTT. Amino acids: CASSWPGQGGPGELFF.

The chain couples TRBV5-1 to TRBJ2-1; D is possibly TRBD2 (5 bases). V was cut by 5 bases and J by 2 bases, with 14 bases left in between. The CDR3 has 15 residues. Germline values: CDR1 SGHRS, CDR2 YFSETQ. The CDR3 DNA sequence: TGCGCCAGCAGTAAAAGAGGGCAGGCCTACAATGAGCAGTTCTTC. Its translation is CASSKRGQAYNEQFF.

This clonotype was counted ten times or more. In DNA, the CDR3 is TGCAGTGCTAGTGTCTACAGGGGAAGGACTGAAGCTTTCTTT. It is translated as CSASVYRGRTEAFF. This chain links TRBV20-1 with TRBJ1-1; TRBD1 matches 7 bases. Germline V CDR1 and CDR2: DFQATT, SNEGSKA (reference sequence). The CDR3 sequence is 14 residues long. V was pared by 3 bases and J by 5 bases, with 9 bases of the junction left unmatched.

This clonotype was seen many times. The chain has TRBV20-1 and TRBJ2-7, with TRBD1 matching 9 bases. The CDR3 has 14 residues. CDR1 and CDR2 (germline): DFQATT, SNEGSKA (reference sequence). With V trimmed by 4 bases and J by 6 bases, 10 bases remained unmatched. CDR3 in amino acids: CSAIGTGRTSEQYF. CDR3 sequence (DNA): TGCAGTGCTATTGGGACAGGGCGGACTAGCGAGCAGTACTTC.

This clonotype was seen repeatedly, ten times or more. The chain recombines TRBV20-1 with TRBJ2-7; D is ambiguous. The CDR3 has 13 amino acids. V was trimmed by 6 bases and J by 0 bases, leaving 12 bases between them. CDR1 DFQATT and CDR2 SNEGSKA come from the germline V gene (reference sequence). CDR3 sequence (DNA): TGCAGTGCCCCAAGGCCTTACTCCTACGAGCAGTACTTC. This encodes CSAPRPYSYEQYF.

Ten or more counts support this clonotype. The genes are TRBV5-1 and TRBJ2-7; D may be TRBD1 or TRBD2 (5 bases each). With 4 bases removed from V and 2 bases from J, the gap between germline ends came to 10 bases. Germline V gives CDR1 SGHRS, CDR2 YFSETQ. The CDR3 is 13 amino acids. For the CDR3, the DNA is TGCGCCAGCAGCGAAGGGACGGCCTACGAGCAGTACTTC. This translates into CASSEGTAYEQYF.

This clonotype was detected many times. The CDR3 DNA sequence: TGTGCCAGCAGCCAACGCGAGTTTGAGCAGTACTTC. This sequence encodes CASSQREFEQYF. This chain links TRBV3-1 with TRBJ2-7; D is unclear. The ends were cut back, 2 bases at V and 7 bases at J, with 9 bases in the middle. Germline CDR1 is LGHDT and CDR2 is YNNKEL (reference sequence). The CDR3 spans 12 residues.

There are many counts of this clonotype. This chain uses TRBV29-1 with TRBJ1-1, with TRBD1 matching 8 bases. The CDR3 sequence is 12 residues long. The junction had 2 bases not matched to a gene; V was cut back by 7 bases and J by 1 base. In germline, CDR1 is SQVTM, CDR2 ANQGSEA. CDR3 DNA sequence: TGCAGCGCTGGGACAGGGAACACTGAAGCTTTCTTT. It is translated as CSAGTGNTEAFF.

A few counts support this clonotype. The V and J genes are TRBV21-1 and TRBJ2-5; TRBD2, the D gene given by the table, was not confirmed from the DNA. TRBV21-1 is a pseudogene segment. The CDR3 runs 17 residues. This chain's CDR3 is CASSKFLLAGGQETQYF. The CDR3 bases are TGTGCCAGCAGCAAATTTCTGTTAGCGGGAGGCCAAGAGACCCAGTACTTC.

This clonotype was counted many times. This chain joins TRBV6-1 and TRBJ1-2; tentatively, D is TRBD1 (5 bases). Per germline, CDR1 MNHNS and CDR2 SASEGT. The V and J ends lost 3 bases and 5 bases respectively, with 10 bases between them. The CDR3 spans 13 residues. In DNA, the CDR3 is TGTGCCAGCAGTGAGTCCGGGGCGTATGGCTACACCTTC. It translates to CASSESGAYGYTF.

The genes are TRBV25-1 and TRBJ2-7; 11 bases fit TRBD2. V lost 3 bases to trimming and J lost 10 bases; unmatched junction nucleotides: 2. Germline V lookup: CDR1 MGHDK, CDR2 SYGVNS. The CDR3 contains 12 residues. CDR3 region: CASSEGLAAQYF. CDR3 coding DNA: TGTGCCAGCAGTGAGGGACTAGCGGCTCAGTACTTC.

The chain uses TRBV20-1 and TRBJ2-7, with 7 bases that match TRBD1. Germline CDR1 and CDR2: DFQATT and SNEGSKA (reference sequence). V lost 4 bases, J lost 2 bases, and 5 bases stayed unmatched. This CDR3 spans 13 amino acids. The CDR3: CSANSGTAYEQYF. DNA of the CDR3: TGCAGTGCTAACTCCGGGACAGCCTACGAGCAGTACTTC.

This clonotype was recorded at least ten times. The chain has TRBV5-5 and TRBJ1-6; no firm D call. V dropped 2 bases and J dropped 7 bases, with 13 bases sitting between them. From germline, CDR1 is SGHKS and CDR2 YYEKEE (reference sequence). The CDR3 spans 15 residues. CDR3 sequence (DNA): TGTGCCAGCAGCTTTGGCGGTTCGGGGAATTCACCCCTCCACTTT. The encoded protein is CASSFGGSGNSPLHF.

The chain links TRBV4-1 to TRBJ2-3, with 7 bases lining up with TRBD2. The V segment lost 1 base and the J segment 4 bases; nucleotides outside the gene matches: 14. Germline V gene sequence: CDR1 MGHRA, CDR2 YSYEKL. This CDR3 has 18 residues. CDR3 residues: CASSQGRASGGVADTQYF. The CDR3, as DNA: TGCGCCAGCAGCCAAGGCAGGGCTAGCGGAGGGGTAGCAGATACGCAGTATTTT.

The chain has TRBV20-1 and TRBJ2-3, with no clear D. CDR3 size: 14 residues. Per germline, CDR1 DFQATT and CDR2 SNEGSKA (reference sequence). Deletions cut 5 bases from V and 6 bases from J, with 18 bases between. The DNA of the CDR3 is TGCAGTGCTCGCCGATCAGGAGCTAGGGATACGCAGTATTTT. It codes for CSARRSGARDTQYF.

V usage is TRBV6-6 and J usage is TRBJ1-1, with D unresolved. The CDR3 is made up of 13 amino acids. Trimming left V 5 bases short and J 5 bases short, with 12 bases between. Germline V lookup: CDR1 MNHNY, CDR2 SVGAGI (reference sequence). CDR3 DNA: TGTGCCAGCAGTCAAGTCCGAGGGACTGAAGCTTTCTTT. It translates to CASSQVRGTEAFF.